The 3 T cell receptor beta chains below all came from one sample that was sequenced in a study of CD8 T cells in ankylosing spondylitis. Each CDR3 protein gets one entry after TCRdb re-called the 5' RACE reads with MiXCR. The sample includes under 400,000 distinct CDR3 sequences, approximately 10% of them seen just once. The sample consisted of blood, either unsorted or a sorted T cell fraction (not recorded which). The source of these receptors is a female donor with ankylosing spondylitis or in good health (not recorded which).

In its sample, this clonotype was seen many times. The rearrangement links TRBV12-3 or TRBV12-4 to TRBJ2-3, with 8 nucleotides matching TRBD1. The CDR3 runs 16 residues. V shed 6 bases and J 1 base; nucleotides not matched to a gene: 9. CDR3: CASSLGTGGGTDTQYF. CDR3 DNA: TGTGCCAGCAGCCTAGGGACAGGAGGTGGCACAGATACGCAGTATTTT.

The chain carries TRBV7-2 and TRBJ1-3; no clear D gene. CDR3 length: 15 amino acids. CDR1 and CDR2 from the germline V gene are SGHTA and FQGNSA. V was cut by 3 bases and J by 0 bases, with 9 bases left in between. The CDR3 nucleotides read TGTGCCAGCAGCTTCGACGGTAACTCTGGAAACACCATATATTTT. Translating it yields CASSFDGNSGNTIYF.

This clonotype was picked up many times. This rearrangement joins TRBV7-2 to TRBJ2-7; D not resolved. The CDR3 loop spans 14 amino acids. Trimming stripped 5 bases from V and 2 bases from J, with 13 bases between. Germline V lookup: CDR1 SGHTA, CDR2 FQGNSA. The CDR3: CASSRPESAYEQYF. The CDR3 nucleotides are TGTGCCAGCAGCAGACCAGAGTCCGCCTACGAGCAGTACTTC.